The 6 T cell receptor beta chains below all came from one sample that was sequenced in a study of blood T cell repertoires in COVID-19. Assay used: immunoSEQ multiplex PCR; TCRdb lists only in-frame clones, some missing. The sample lists approximately 53,000 clones, 85% to 90% occurring once. The sequenced sample was peripheral blood. The origin of the receptors is a human donor in a cohort sampled during active COVID-19.

This clone was counted a few times. The chain carries TRBV10-3 and TRBJ2-1; D is possibly TRBD2 (5 bases). V lost 6 bases, J lost 2 bases, and 8 bases lay in between. From germline, CDR1 is ENHRY and CDR2 SYGVKD. This CDR3 has 13 amino acids. The CDR3 DNA reads TGTGCCATCAGCCGGGGTGCCTACAATGAGCAGTTCTTC. Translating gives CAISRGAYNEQFF.

The chain combines TRBV7-9 with TRBJ2-7, with 7 bases that match TRBD2. The CDR3 is 13 amino acids. CDR1 is SEHNR, CDR2 FQNEAQ, per germline (reference sequence). V lost 7 bases and J lost 2; bases outside the gene matches: 5. The CDR3, as DNA: TGTGCCAGCACTGACCGGGGGGCCTACGAGCAGTACTTC. This translates into CASTDRGAYEQYF.

The chain joins TRBV3-1 (or the pseudogene TRBV3-2) to TRBJ2-3; D is possibly TRBD2 (5 bases). V lost 6 bases to trimming and J lost 5 bases, with 18 bases between them. Germline assignment: CDR1 LGHDT and CDR2 YNNKEL (reference sequence). This CDR3 has 15 residues. DNA of the CDR3: TGTGCCAGCAGGCCCCTGGGGTCGGGGAAAGATACGCAGTATTTT. Residues: CASRPLGSGKDTQYF.

The V and J genes are TRBV6-5 and TRBJ2-3, with D possibly TRBD2 on 6 matching bases. Germline V CDR1 and CDR2: MNHEY, SVGAGI. CDR3 length equals 14 residues. V lost 5 bases and J lost 5, with 14 bases in between. Here the CDR3 DNA reads TGTGCCAGCAGTACAAGAGGCGGGAAAGATACGCAGTATTTT. It translates to CASSTRGGKDTQYF.

The gene calls are TRBV3-1 (or the pseudogene TRBV3-2) and TRBJ1-1; unclear D gene. From germline, CDR1 is LGHDT and CDR2 YNNKEL (reference sequence). With 0 bases removed from V and 7 bases from J, the gap between germline ends came to 9 bases. The CDR3 has 13 residues. The CDR3 coding sequence is TGTGCCAGCAGCCAAGATGCGACGGGTGAAGCTTTCTTT. The encoded protein is CASSQDATGEAFF.

The chain joins TRBV7-8 to TRBJ1-1, with D perhaps matching TRBD1 (6 bases). This CDR3 is 16 amino acids long. Germline CDR1 SGHVS, CDR2 FQNEAQ. V was pared by 6 bases and J by 0 bases, with 17 bases between. In nucleotides, the CDR3 is TGTGCCAGCAGGAATAGACCGACAGGACTGAACACTGAAGCTTTCTTT. This sequence encodes CASRNRPTGLNTEAFF.